This entry lists 10 T cell receptor beta chains sequenced from one sample in a study of CD8 T cells in Susac syndrome. cDNA came from roughly 0.5 to 1 ug RNA primed by random hexamers. TCRdb ran MiXCR on the immunoSEQ multiplex PCR reads and lists one entry per CDR3 protein. The sample gives about 150,000 distinct CDR3 sequences, approximately 93% of which show up once; around 0.09% is in the top ten. The sample comprised CD4+ T cells from PBMCs. The receptors here all came from a human donor with multiple sclerosis.

The rearrangement uses TRBV3-1 and TRBJ1-1; 7 positions agree with TRBD1. CDR3 length equals 16 residues. V lost 4 bases to trimming and J lost 0 bases; unmatched junction nucleotides: 8. Looked up from germline, CDR1 is LGHDT and CDR2 is YNNKEL (reference sequence). The CDR3 DNA is TGTGCCAGCAGCCGATCAGGGGGGCAGTTGAACACTGAAGCTTTCTTT. Residues: CASSRSGGQLNTEAFF.

This CDR3 is CASSPGQGDTIYF. CDR3 sequence (DNA): TGCGCCAGCAGCCCAGGACAGGGAGACACCATATATTTT. The chain couples TRBV5-1 to TRBJ1-3; TRBD1 matches 8 bases. This CDR3 has 13 amino acids. Germline CDR1 reads SGHRS; CDR2 reads YFSETQ. Trimming removed 4 bases from V and 8 bases from J; junction bases left unmatched: 5.

This chain uses TRBV7-6 with TRBJ1-2; 9 bases match TRBD1. Trimming removed 2 bases from V and 3 bases from J; junction bases left unmatched: 4. Germline-derived CDR1 and CDR2 are SGHVS and FNYEAQ. The CDR3 is 15 residues long. DNA of the CDR3: TGTGCCAGCAGCTTACGGACAGGGGAGCACTATGGCTACACCTTC. It codes for CASSLRTGEHYGYTF. The full variable domain, completed using reference TRBV7-6 and TRBJ1-2, is GAGVSQSPRYKVTKRGQDVALRCDPISGHVSLYWYRQALGQGPEFLTYFNYEAQQDKSGLPNDRFSAERPEGSISTLTIQRTEQRDSAMYRCASSLRTGEHYGYTFGSGTRLTVV.

The chain links TRBV7-2 to TRBJ2-5; 7 bases are shared with TRBD1. Per the germline V gene, CDR1 is SGHTA and CDR2 is FQGNSA. V lost 6 bases, J lost 5 bases, and 6 bases stayed unmatched. The CDR3 sequence is 13 residues long. As DNA, the CDR3 is TGTGCCAGCAGTACACAGGGGATGGAGACCCAGTACTTC. Protein sequence: CASSTQGMETQYF. The whole variable domain, filled in from reference TRBV7-2 and TRBJ2-5, reads GAGVSQSPSNKVTEKGKDVELRCDPISGHTALYWYRQSLGQGLEFLIYFQGNSAPDKSGLPSDRFSAERTGGSVSTLTIQRTQQEDSAVYLCASSTQGMETQYFGPGTRLLVL.

Written as DNA, the CDR3 is TGCGCCAGCAGCCAAGATACCCGGGGGGCCTCCGAGCAGTACTTC. Translation gives CASSQDTRGASEQYF. The chain carries TRBV4-1 and TRBJ2-7; possible D gene TRBD2, 7 bases. Germline V gene data show CDR1 as MGHRA and CDR2 as YSYEKL. V shed 0 bases and J shed 6 bases, with 15 bases lying between them. This CDR3 is built from 15 residues.

The chain has TRBV24-1 and TRBJ2-5; D may be TRBD2 (5 bases). There are 15 residues in the CDR3. Germline assignment: CDR1 KGHDR and CDR2 SFDVKD. Trimming pared 2 bases from V and 4 bases from J, leaving 13 bases between. CDR3 residues: CATSDSADYVETQYF. DNA of the CDR3: TGTGCCACCAGTGATTCGGCCGACTATGTAGAGACCCAGTACTTC.

This rearrangement joins TRBV30 to TRBJ2-3; the D gene is possibly TRBD2 (6 bases). Trimming shortened V by 3 bases and J by 6 bases, and 10 bases separated the two germline ends. CDR1 and CDR2 from the germline V gene are GTSNPN and SVGIG (reference sequence). This CDR3 is 12 amino acids long. The CDR3 protein is CAWSTLADTQYF. The CDR3 region has the DNA TGTGCCTGGAGCACCCTAGCGGATACGCAGTATTTT.

This rearrangement joins TRBV7-8 to TRBJ2-2; D unclear. The V and J ends lost 6 bases and 2 bases respectively, with 7 bases between them. Germline CDR1 is SGHVS and CDR2 is FQNEAQ. The CDR3 totals 13 residues. This CDR3 is CASRRANTGELFF. CDR3 in DNA: TGTGCCAGCAGACGGGCAAACACCGGGGAGCTGTTTTTT.

CDR3 bases: TGTGCCAGCAGCCAGCCCGACAGGGACGCTGAAGCTTTCTTT. Protein: CASSQPDRDAEAFF. The V and J genes are TRBV4-2 and TRBJ1-1; the match to TRBD1 covers 7 bases. V lost 3 bases and J lost 6; bases outside the gene matches: 7. This CDR3 is 14 amino acids long. CDR1 and CDR2 (germline): LGHNA, YNFKEQ.

This sequence joins TRBV29-1 and TRBJ2-7, with 8 bases fitting TRBD1. The CDR3 is made up of 14 amino acids. Looked up from germline, CDR1 is SQVTM and CDR2 is ANQGSEA. V shed 5 bases and J 3 bases; nucleotides not matched to a gene: 9. CDR3 coding DNA: TGCAGCGTTCTTGGACAGGGAGAATTCTACGAGCAGTACTTC. Residues: CSVLGQGEFYEQYF.